The 3 T cell receptor beta chains below come from one sample, sequenced in a study of T cells after yellow fever vaccination (dated by TCRdb to the late 2010s). Libraries were made using 5' RACE. Sequencing took place on an Illumina HiSeq 2500. The public reads were reprocessed in TCRdb via fastp at Q25 and MiXCR, keeping in-frame beta chains. Each entry merges the rows of one CDR3 protein and shows their most common DNA and genes. The sample table shows 360,000 or so distinct CDR3 sequences, and around 10% are seen once. Roughly 18% of the sample is taken by the ten largest. In the paper's terms, the treatment or condition label means: live attenuated yellow fever vaccine strain. The sequenced sample was PBMCs, obtained on the day of the first yellow fever vaccination. These receptors all come from a man younger than 35 who received the YFV17D yellow fever vaccine.

This clonotype was seen at least ten times. J is TRBJ2-6 and V is TRBV6-1; D remains unclear. Germline CDR1 reads MNHNS; CDR2 reads SASEGT. There are 15 residues in the CDR3. Trimming stripped 6 bases from V and 0 bases from J, with 9 bases between. The CDR3 nucleotides read TGTGCCAGCAGCGTCCATAACTCTGGGGCCAACGTCCTGACTTTC. This encodes CASSVHNSGANVLTF.

This clonotype was seen only a few times. The J gene is TRBJ2-7, the V gene TRBV30, with D uncertain. The V end lost 5 bases, the J end lost 0 bases, and 5 bases lay between the germline ends. The CDR3 is 11 residues long. Per the germline V gene, CDR1 is GTSNPN and CDR2 is SVGIG (reference sequence). CDR3 amino acids: CAWGVSYEQYF. Here the CDR3 DNA reads TGTGCCTGGGGGGTCTCCTACGAGCAGTACTTC.

Comment on this clonotype: Germline and junction disagree at one end, which may indicate a read error. The gene calls are TRBV12-3 or TRBV12-4 and TRBJ1-5; D is possibly TRBD1 (5 bases). The CDR3 extends over 13 amino acids. CDR3: CVSSLPGRQPQHF. DNA for the CDR3: TGTGTCAGCAGTTTACCAGGGAGACAGCCCCAGCATTTT.